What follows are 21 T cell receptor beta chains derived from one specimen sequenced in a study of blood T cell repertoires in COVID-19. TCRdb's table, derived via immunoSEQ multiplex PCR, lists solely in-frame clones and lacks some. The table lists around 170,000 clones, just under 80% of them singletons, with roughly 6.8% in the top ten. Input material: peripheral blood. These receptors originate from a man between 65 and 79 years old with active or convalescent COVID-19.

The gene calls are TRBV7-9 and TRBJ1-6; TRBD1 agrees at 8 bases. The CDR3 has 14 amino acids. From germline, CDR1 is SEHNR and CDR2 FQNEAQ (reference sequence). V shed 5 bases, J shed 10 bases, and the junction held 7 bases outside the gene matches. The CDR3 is CASSPGQGGSPLHF. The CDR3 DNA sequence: TGTGCCAGCAGCCCCGGACAGGGCGGGTCACCCCTCCACTTT.

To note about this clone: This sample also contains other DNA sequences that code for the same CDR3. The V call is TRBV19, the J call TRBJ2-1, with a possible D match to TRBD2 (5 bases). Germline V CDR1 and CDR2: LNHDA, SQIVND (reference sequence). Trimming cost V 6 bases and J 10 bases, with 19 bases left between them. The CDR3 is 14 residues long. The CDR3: CASSSRSPGGEQFF. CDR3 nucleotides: TGTGCCAGTAGCTCCCGGTCTCCCGGAGGCGAGCAGTTCTTC.

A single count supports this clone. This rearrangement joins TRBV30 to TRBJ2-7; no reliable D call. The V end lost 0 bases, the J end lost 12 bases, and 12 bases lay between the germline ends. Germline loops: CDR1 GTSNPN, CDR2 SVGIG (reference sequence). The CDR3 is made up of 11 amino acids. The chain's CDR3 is CAWSVRFTVYF. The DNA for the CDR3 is TGTGCCTGGAGTGTACGTTTTACGGTGTACTTC.

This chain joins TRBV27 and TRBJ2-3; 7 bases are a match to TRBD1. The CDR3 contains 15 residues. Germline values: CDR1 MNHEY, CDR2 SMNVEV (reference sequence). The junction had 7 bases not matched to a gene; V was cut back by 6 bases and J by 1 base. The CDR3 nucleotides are TGTGCCAGCAGACTTAGACAGGGTCGCACAGATACGCAGTATTTT. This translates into CASRLRQGRTDTQYF.

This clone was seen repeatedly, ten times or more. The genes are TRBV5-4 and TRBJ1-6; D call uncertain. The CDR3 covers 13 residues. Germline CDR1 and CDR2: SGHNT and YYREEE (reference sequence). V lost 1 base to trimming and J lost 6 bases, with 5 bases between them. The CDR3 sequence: CASSLTANSPLHF. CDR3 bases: TGTGCCAGCAGCTTGACAGCTAATTCACCCCTCCACTTT.

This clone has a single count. The DNA for the CDR3 is TGCGCCAGCAGCCTAAACGGGGGACTAGCGTACCAAGAGACCCAGTACTTC. Protein product: CASSLNGGLAYQETQYF. V and J are TRBV5-1 and TRBJ2-5, with TRBD2 matching over 10 bases. The germline gives CDR1 SGHRS, CDR2 YFSETQ. There are 17 residues in the CDR3. The junction had 9 bases not matched to a gene; V was cut back by 4 bases and J by 0 bases.

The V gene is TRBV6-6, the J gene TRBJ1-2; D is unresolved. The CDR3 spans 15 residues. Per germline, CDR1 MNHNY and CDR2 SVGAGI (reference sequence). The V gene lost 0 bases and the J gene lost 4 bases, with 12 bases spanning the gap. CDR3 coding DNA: TGTGCCAGCAGTTACTCCGGTGAGGTCCGCTATGGCTACACCTTC. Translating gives CASSYSGEVRYGYTF.

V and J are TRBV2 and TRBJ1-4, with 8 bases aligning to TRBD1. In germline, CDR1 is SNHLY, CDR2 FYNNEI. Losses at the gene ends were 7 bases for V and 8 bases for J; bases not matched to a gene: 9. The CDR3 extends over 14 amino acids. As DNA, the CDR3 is TGTGCCAGCACCAGAGACAGGGGTAGCGAAAAACTGTTTTTT. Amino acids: CASTRDRGSEKLFF.

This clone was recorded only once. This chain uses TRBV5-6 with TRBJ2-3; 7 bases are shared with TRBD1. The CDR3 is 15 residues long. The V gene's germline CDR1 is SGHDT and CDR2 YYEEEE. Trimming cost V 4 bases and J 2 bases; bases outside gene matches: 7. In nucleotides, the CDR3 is TGTGCCAGCAGCCAACCACAGGGGACCACAGATACGCAGTATTTT. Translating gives CASSQPQGTTDTQYF.

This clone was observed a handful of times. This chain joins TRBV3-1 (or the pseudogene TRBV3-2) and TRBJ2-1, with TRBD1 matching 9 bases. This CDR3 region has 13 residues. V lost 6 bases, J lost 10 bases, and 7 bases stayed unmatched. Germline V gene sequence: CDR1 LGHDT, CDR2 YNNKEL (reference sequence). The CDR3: CASSQQGAQEQFF. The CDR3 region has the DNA TGTGCCAGCAGTCAACAGGGGGCACAAGAGCAGTTCTTC.

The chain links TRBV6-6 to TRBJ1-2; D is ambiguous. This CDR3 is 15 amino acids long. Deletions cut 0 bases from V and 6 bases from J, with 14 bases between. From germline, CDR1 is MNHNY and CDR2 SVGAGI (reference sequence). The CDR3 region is CASSYSTRSPNGYTF. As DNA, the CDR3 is TGTGCCAGCAGTTACTCAACCCGGTCCCCTAATGGCTACACCTTC.

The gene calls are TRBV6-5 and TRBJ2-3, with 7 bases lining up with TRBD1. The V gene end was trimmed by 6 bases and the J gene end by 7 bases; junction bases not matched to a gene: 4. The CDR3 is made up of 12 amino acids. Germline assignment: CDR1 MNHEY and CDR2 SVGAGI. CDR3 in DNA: TGTGCCAGCAGCCAACAGGGGAATACGCAGTATTTT. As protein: CASSQQGNTQYF.

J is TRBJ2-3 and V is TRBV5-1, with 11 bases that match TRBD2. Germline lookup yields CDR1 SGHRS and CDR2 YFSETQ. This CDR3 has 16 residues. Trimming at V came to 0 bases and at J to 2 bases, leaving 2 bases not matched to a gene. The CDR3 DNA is TGCGCCAGCAGCTTGGGACTAGCGGGGTACACAGATACGCAGTATTTT. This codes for CASSLGLAGYTDTQYF.

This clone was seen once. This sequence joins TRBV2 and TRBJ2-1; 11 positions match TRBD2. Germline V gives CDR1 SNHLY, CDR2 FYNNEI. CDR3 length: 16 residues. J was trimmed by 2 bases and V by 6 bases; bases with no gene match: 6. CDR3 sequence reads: CASRELAGATYNEQFF. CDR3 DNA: TGTGCCAGCAGAGAACTAGCGGGAGCAACCTACAATGAGCAGTTCTTC.

This chain's CDR3 is CASSMTGGNGYTF. CDR3 sequence (DNA): TGTGCCAGCAGCATGACAGGGGGCAATGGCTACACCTTC. The gene calls are TRBV7-9 and TRBJ1-2; 10 positions match TRBD1. CDR1 is SEHNR, CDR2 FQNEAQ, per germline (reference sequence). The V segment lost 5 bases and the J segment 6 bases; nucleotides outside the gene matches: 3. The CDR3 runs 13 residues.

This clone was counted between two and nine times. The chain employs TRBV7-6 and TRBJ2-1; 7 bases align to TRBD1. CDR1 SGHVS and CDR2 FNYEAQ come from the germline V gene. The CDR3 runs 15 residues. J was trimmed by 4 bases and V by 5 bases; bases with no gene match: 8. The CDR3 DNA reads TGTGCCAGCAGCGAGCGACAGGGCGCGTACAATGAGCAGTTCTTC. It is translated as CASSERQGAYNEQFF. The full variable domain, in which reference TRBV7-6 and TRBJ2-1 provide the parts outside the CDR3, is GAGVSQSPRYKVTKRGQDVALRCDPISGHVSLYWYRQALGQGPEFLTYFNYEAQQDKSGLPNDRFSAERPEGSISTLTIQRTEQRDSAMYRCASSERQGAYNEQFFGPGTRLTVL.

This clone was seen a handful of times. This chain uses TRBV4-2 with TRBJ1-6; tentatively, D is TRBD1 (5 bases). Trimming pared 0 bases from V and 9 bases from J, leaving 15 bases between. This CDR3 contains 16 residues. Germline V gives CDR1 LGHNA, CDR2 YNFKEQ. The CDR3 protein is CASSQESRAGSSPLHF. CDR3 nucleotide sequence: TGTGCCAGCAGCCAAGAGTCCAGGGCAGGTTCTTCACCCCTCCACTTT.

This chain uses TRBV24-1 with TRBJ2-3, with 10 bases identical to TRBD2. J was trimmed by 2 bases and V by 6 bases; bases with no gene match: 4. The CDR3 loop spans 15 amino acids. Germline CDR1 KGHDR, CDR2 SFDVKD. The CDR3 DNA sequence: TGTGCCACCAGTTCCACTAGCGGGGCCACAGATACGCAGTATTTT. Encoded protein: CATSSTSGATDTQYF.

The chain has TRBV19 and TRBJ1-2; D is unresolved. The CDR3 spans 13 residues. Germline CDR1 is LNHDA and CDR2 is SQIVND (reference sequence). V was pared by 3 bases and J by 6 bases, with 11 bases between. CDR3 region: CASSMAREDGYTF. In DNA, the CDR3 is TGTGCCAGTAGTATGGCCCGGGAAGATGGCTACACCTTC.

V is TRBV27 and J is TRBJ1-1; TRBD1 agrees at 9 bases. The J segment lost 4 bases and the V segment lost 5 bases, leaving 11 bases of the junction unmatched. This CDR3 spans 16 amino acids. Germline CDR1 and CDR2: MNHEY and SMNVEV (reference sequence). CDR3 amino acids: CASSATGGFTTTEAFF. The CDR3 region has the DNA TGTGCCAGCAGTGCTACAGGGGGCTTCACGACCACTGAAGCTTTCTTT.

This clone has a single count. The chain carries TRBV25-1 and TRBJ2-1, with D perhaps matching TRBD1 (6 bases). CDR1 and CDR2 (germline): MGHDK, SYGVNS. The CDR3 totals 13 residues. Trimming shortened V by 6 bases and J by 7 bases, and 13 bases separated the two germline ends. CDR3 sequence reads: CASSLQQGNEQFF. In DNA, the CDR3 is TGTGCCAGCAGCCTACAACAGGGAAATGAGCAGTTCTTC.